This entry features one T cell receptor (beta chain) sequence. Its antigen is not known. This sample is part of a study of PD-1 blockade in classical Hodgkin lymphoma. Study results and limitations: Whatever underlies the repertoire differences (possibly disease activity or prior therapy) remains undefined. Reported findings placed baseline TCR diversity lower in newly diagnosed patients (compared with healthy donors).

Method: immunoSEQ multiplex PCR; TCRdb's copy keeps in-frame clones and lacks some. The top ten hold 1.2% of the sample, which has fewer than 35,000 clones, roughly 90% seen once. V lost 1 base to trimming and J lost 6 bases; unmatched junction nucleotides: 6. Per the germline V gene, CDR1 is LNHNV and CDR2 is YYDKDF (reference sequence). The CDR3 consists of 16 residues. Time point noted: newly diagnosed, previously untreated cHL patient sample. Thawed PBMCs were the source of CD4+ T cells, purified by magnetic negative selection. V gene TRBV15 combines with J gene TRBJ2-2, with 9 bases identical to TRBD2. This TCR was sampled from a human donor with classical Hodgkin lymphoma. Sequencing was carried out using CD4+ T cells from blood. In DNA form, the CDR3 reads TGTGCCACCAGCAGAGTGGGCGGGAGGGCCTCCGGGGAGCTGTTTTTT. Translating gives CATSRVGGRASGELFF.